The 15 T cell receptor beta chains presented below share a single source sample, sequenced in a study of glioma-infiltrating T cells. Using RNA template, CDR3s of TCR alpha and beta were amplified with iRepertoire arm-PCR. TCRdb processed the multiplex PCR reads anew with MiXCR; each CDR3 protein has one entry. Of about 99,000 distinct CDR3 sequences in the sample, about 28% were seen once. Sequencing was performed on glioma tissue, nonneoplastic brain tissue, or PBMCs (not recorded which). The receptors derive from a human donor with low-grade glioma or glioblastoma, undergoing nonglioma brain surgery, or in good health (not recorded which).

For this clonotype: A much larger clone lies one base from this, so it may be a read error. This chain uses TRBV6-6 with TRBJ2-1; TRBD1 might be the D (6 bases). The CDR3 loop spans 16 amino acids. Germline CDR1 MNHNY, CDR2 SVGAGI (reference sequence). The CDR3 loop is CACSYSWTARDNEQFF. The CDR3 region has the DNA TGTGCCTGCAGTTACTCCTGGACAGCAAGGGACAATGAGCAGTTCTTC.

The rearrangement joins TRBV5-5 to TRBJ2-1; 11 positions match TRBD1. The CDR3 length is 17 residues. The ends lost 2 bases at V and 4 bases at J; junction bases unmatched: 8. Germline V lookup: CDR1 SGHKS, CDR2 YYEKEE (reference sequence). CDR3 residues: CASSFLRDRGTYNEQFF. CDR3 coding DNA: TGTGCCAGCAGCTTCCTTCGGGACAGGGGGACTTACAATGAGCAGTTCTTC. Complete variable domain (other parts from reference TRBV5-5 and TRBJ2-1): DAGVTQSPTHLIKTRGQQVTLRCSPISGHKSVSWYQQVLGQGPQFIFQYYEKEERGRGNFPDRFSARQFPNYSSELNVNALLLGDSALYLCASSFLRDRGTYNEQFFGPGTRLTVL.

This clonotype was observed at least ten times. The V call is TRBV7-2, the J call TRBJ2-7; D perhaps matches TRBD2 (6 bases). Trimming left V 4 bases short and J 2 bases short, with 12 bases between. The germline V gene encodes CDR1 SGHTA and CDR2 FQGNSA. The length of the CDR3 is 14 residues. The CDR3 sequence: CASSYRWGAYEQYF. The CDR3 coding sequence is TGTGCCAGCAGCTACCGATGGGGGGCCTACGAGCAGTACTTC.

Regarding this clonotype: This sequence may be a read error, since a much larger clone differs from it by one base. V is TRBV15 and J is TRBJ1-5, with D unresolved. V dropped 6 bases and J dropped 5 bases, with 11 bases sitting between them. Germline V CDR1 and CDR2: LNHNV, YYDKDF (reference sequence). The CDR3 extends over 13 amino acids. The chain's CDR3 is CATRIEGYQPQHF. CDR3 DNA: TGTGCCACCAGAATAGAGGGATATCAGCCCCAGCATTTT.

Turning to this clonotype: Since a much larger clone is just one base distant, this may be a read error. J is TRBJ1-1 and V is TRBV2; D is undetermined. Per germline, CDR1 SNHLY and CDR2 FYNNEI. CDR3 length equals 13 residues. Trimming left V 9 bases short and J 1 base short, with 12 bases between. The CDR3 reads CASRLRENTEAFF. The CDR3 DNA follows: TGTGCCAGTCGACTGAGGGAGAACACTGAAGCTTTCTTT. Based on the CDR3 plus reference TRBV2 and TRBJ1-1, the full variable domain is EPEVTQTPSHQVTQMGQEVILRCVPISNHLYFYWYRQILGQKVEFLVSFYNNEISEKSEIFDDQFSVERPDGSNFTLKIRSTKLEDSAMYFCASRLRENTEAFFGQGTRLTVV.

Within the sample, this clonotype is medium-sized. J is TRBJ2-5 and V is TRBV6-1; D possibly corresponds to TRBD1 (6 bases). Germline assignment: CDR1 MNHNS and CDR2 SASEGT. V lost 5 bases and J 6 bases, leaving 19 bases between the germline ends. This CDR3 has 15 amino acids. The CDR3 coding sequence is TGTGCCAGCAGTACCGGCCCAGGGGTTGAAAAGACCCAGTACTTC. Translation: CASSTGPGVEKTQYF.

This clonotype has ten or more counts. A much larger clone lies one base from this, so it may be a read error. V usage is TRBV11-2 and J usage is TRBJ2-5; no firm D call. V was cut by 3 bases and J by 5 bases, with 4 bases left in between. This CDR3 contains 11 residues. Germline CDR1 reads SGHAT; CDR2 reads FQNNGV. Written as DNA, the CDR3 is TGTGCCAGCAGCTTGCTCGAGACCCAGTACTTC. Protein sequence: CASSLLETQYF. Full variable domain (remainder filled in from reference TRBV11-2 and TRBJ2-5): EAGVAQSPRYKIIEKRQSVAFWCNPISGHATLYWYQQILGQGPKLLIQFQNNGVVDDSQLPKDRFSAERLKGVDSTLKIQPAKLEDSAVYLCASSLLETQYFGPGTRLLVL.

The chain employs TRBV30 and TRBJ2-7; D remains unclear. The CDR3 is 11 residues long. CDR1 and CDR2 from the germline V gene are GTSNPN and SVGIG (reference sequence). V was pared by 1 base and J by 4 bases, with 5 bases between. CDR3 region: CAWSADYEQYF. The CDR3 DNA sequence: TGTGCCTGGAGTGCTGATTACGAGCAGTACTTC.

V usage is TRBV2 and J usage is TRBJ2-3, with a tentative D call TRBD2 (5 bases). Trimming took 6 bases from V and 5 from J, leaving 12 bases between them. Germline assignment: CDR1 SNHLY and CDR2 FYNNEI. CDR3 length: 13 amino acids. CDR3: CASRLLVLDTQYF. CDR3 coding DNA: TGTGCCAGCAGATTACTAGTACTAGATACGCAGTATTTT.

This clonotype was counted between two and nine times. The genes are TRBV3-1 and TRBJ1-1; D not resolved. The CDR3 covers 17 residues. Germline-derived CDR1 and CDR2 are LGHDT and YNNKEL (reference sequence). Deletions cut 1 base from V and 0 bases from J, with 15 bases between. CDR3 residues: CASSQGTSTDVNTEAFF. Here the CDR3 DNA reads TGTGCCAGCAGCCAAGGAACTTCTACAGATGTGAACACTGAAGCTTTCTTT.

This clonotype was observed many times. The J gene is TRBJ2-3, the V gene TRBV6-6; D perhaps matches TRBD1 (6 bases). V lost 0 bases and J lost 3, with 7 bases in between. This CDR3 has 14 residues. The germline V gene encodes CDR1 MNHNY and CDR2 SVGAGI (reference sequence). Here the CDR3 reads CASSYSQGTDTQYF. The CDR3 DNA is TGTGCCAGCAGTTACTCTCAGGGGACAGATACGCAGTATTTT.

This clonotype was observed at least ten times. This chain joins TRBV4-2 and TRBJ2-7; D is perhaps TRBD2 (6 bases). The CDR3 loop spans 14 amino acids. Trimming cost V 0 bases and J 0 bases, with 6 bases left between them. Germline V gene sequence: CDR1 LGHNA, CDR2 YNFKEQ. The CDR3: CASSQDGSSYEQYF. CDR3 sequence (DNA): TGTGCCAGCAGCCAAGACGGGAGCTCCTACGAGCAGTACTTC.

This clonotype was seen more than once but under ten times. CDR3 sequence (DNA): TGTGCCAGCAGATCTGTGGCGGGAACTCAGCCCCAGCATTTT. The encoded protein is CASRSVAGTQPQHF. J is TRBJ1-5 and V is TRBV2; D remains unclear. Germline CDR1 and CDR2: SNHLY and FYNNEI. This CDR3 region has 14 residues. Deletions cut 6 bases from V and 6 bases from J, with 15 bases between.

This clonotype was counted at least ten times. V and J are TRBV6-1 and TRBJ2-3, with D hard to call. CDR1 and CDR2 from the germline V gene are MNHNS and SASEGT. The CDR3 is 13 amino acids. The V end lost 5 bases, the J end lost 2 bases, and 8 bases lay between the germline ends. This chain's CDR3 is CASSLGNTDTQYF. In DNA form, the CDR3 reads TGTGCCAGCAGTTTGGGAAACACAGATACGCAGTATTTT.

This clonotype was seen a handful of times. This sequence joins TRBV12-3 or TRBV12-4 and TRBJ2-3, with 8 bases identical to TRBD2. The CDR3 totals 16 residues. V lost 7 bases, J lost 2 bases, and 11 bases stayed unmatched. The CDR3 here is CASMSAVAGITDTQYF. The CDR3 DNA sequence: TGTGCCAGCATGAGCGCTGTAGCGGGGATCACAGATACGCAGTATTTT.